This section outlines one T cell receptor beta chain sequence together with its context. The data were taken from a study of blood T cell repertoires in COVID-19. Donors of Cohort 3 who recovered were those that had two negative PCRs, clearance, or symptom resolution. This table comes from immunoSEQ multiplex PCR, and its TCRdb copy is limited to in-frame clones, with some not included. The sample consists of hundreds of thousands of clones, roughly 89% of them appearing once. CDR1 SGHDN and CDR2 FVKESK come from the germline V gene. Deletions cut 4 bases from V and 5 bases from J, with 8 bases between. The length of the CDR3 is 12 residues.

Material: PBMCs or T cells enriched from blood (not recorded which). The chain employs TRBV14 and TRBJ2-5; TRBD2 might be the D (6 bases). The source of this sequence is a woman in her fifties or sixties who had recovered from COVID-19. The chain's CDR3 is CASSLRGETQYF. The CDR3 DNA follows: TGTGCCAGCAGCCTCCGGGGGGAGACCCAGTACTTC. Combining the CDR3 with reference TRBV14 and TRBJ2-5 gives the whole variable domain EAGVTQFPSHSVIEKGQTVTLRCDPISGHDNLYWYRRVMGKEIKFLLHFVKESKQDESGMPNNRFLAERTGGTYSTLKVQPAELEDSGVYFCASSLRGETQYFGPGTRLLVL.